The clone carrying this T cell receptor beta chain has a handful of counts. Its antigen is currently unknown. Using a J-beta primer mix together with a sample-barcoded 5' primer, a second PCR was run for about 6 to 11 cycles. TCRdb independently ran MiXCR on the 5' RACE reads; one entry per CDR3 protein. The sample lists 1.5 million to 2 million distinct CDR3 sequences, roughly 30% occurring once. The data derive from a study of blood T cells in healthy people across ages. Trimming at V came to 6 bases and at J to 6 bases, leaving 7 bases not matched to a gene. CDR1 and CDR2 (germline): MNHNY, SVGAGI (reference sequence). The CDR3 is made up of 14 amino acids. Study-level points and caveats: Roughly linear age-related decline in beta diversity appeared, significant by age around 40.

This clonotype was obtained from a woman aged 25-40 years in good health. Material for sequencing was blood. The J gene is TRBJ2-3, the V gene TRBV6-6, with 9 bases identical to TRBD1. The CDR3 nucleotides read TGTGCCAGCAGGGCTGGGACAGGGACGGATACGCAGTATTTT. Translating gives CASRAGTGTDTQYF.